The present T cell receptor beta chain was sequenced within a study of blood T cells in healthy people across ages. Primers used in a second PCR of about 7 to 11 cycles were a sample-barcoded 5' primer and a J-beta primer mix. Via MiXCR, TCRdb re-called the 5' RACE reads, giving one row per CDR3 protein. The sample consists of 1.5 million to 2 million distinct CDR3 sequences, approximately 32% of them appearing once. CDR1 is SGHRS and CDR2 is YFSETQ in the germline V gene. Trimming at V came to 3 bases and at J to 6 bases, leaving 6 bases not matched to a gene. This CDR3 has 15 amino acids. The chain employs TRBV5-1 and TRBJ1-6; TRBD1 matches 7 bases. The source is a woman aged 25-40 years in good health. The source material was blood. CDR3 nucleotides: TGCGCCAGCAGCTATTCACAGGGGCCTAATTCACCCCTCCACTTT. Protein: CASSYSQGPNSPLHF.